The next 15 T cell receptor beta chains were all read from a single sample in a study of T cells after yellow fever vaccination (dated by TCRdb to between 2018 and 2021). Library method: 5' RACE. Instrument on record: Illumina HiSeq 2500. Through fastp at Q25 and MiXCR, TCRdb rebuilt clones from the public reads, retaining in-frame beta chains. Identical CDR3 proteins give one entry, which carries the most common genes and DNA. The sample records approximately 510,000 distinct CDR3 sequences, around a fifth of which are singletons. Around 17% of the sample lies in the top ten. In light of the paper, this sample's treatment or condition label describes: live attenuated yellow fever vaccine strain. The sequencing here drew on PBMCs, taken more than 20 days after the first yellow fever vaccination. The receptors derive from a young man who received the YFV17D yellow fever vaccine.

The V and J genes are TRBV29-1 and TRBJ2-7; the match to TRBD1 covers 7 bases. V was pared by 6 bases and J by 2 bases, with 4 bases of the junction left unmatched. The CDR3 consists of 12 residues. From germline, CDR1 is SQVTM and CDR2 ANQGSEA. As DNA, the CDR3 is TGCAGCGTAAGGGACAGCGCCTACGAGCAGTACTTC. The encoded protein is CSVRDSAYEQYF.

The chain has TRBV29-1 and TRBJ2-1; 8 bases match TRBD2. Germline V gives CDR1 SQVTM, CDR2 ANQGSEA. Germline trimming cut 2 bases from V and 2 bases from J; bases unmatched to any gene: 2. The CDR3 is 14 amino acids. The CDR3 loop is CSVETAGAYNEQFF. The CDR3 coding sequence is TGCAGCGTTGAAACAGCGGGGGCCTACAATGAGCAGTTCTTC.

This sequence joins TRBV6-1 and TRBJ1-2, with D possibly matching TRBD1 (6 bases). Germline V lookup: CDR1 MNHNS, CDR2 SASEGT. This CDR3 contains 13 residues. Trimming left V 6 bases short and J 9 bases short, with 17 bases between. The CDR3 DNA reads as TGTGCCAGCAGCCCCACCACAGGGAAGCGCTACACCTTC. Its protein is CASSPTTGKRYTF.

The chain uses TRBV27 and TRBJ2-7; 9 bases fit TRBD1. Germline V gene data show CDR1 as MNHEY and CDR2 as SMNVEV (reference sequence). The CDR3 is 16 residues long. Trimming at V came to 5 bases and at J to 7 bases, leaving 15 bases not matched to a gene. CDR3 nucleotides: TGTGCCAGCAGTCCTCATCCGGGACAGGGTCCGAGGGAGCAGTACTTC. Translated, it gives CASSPHPGQGPREQYF.

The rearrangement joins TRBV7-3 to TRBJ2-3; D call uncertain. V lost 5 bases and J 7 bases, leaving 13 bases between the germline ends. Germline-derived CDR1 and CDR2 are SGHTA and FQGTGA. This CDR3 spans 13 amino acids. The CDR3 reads CASSPQNGNTQYF. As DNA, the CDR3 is TGTGCCAGCAGCCCTCAAAATGGGAATACGCAGTATTTT.

The CDR3 is CASSLAYVPTQETQYF. The DNA of the CDR3 is TGTGCCAGCAGCTTAGCGTACGTCCCTACCCAAGAGACCCAGTACTTC. This chain uses TRBV7-9 with TRBJ2-5, with D unclear. Trimming cost V 0 bases and J 1 base, with 12 bases left between them. Per the germline V gene, CDR1 is SEHNR and CDR2 is FQNEAQ (reference sequence). CDR3 length equals 16 residues.

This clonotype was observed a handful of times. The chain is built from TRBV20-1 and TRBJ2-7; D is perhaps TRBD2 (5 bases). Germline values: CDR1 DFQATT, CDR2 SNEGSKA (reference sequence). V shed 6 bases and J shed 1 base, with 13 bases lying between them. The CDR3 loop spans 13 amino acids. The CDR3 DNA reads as TGCAGTGCGCTCGGACGGGGATCCTACGAGCAGTACGTC. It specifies CSALGRGSYEQYV.

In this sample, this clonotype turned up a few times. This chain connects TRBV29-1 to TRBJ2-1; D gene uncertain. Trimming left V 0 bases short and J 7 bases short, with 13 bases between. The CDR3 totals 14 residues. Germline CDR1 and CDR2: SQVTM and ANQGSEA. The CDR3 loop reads CSVEDPGSLNEQFF. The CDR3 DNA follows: TGCAGCGTTGAAGATCCTGGGTCCCTAAATGAGCAGTTCTTC.

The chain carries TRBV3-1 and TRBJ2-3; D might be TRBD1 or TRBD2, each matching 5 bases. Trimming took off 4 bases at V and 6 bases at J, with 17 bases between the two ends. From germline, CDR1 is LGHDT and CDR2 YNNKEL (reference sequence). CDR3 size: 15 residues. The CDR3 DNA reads TGTGCCAGCAGCCTACTCTCGACGGGACGGGATACGCAGTATTTT. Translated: CASSLLSTGRDTQYF.

The CDR3 DNA reads as TGCAGCGTTGAAGGTGGTCGCGGCACTGAAGCTTTCTTT. Translating gives CSVEGGRGTEAFF. This chain links TRBV29-1 with TRBJ1-1, with D hard to call. Germline loops: CDR1 SQVTM, CDR2 ANQGSEA. V dropped 1 base and J dropped 4 bases, with 10 bases sitting between them. The CDR3 has 13 residues.

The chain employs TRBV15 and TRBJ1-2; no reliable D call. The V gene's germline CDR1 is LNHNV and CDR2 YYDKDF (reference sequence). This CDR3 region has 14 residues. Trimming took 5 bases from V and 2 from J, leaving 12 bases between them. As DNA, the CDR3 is TGTGCCACCAGCCAAAATACAGTCAACTATGGCTACACCTTC. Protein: CATSQNTVNYGYTF.

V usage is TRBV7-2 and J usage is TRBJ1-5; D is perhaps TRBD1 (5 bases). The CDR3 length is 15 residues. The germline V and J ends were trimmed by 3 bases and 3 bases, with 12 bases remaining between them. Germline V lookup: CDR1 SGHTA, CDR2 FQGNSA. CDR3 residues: CASSFGQGDNQPQHF. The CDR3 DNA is TGTGCCAGCAGCTTTGGCCAGGGAGACAATCAGCCCCAGCATTTT.

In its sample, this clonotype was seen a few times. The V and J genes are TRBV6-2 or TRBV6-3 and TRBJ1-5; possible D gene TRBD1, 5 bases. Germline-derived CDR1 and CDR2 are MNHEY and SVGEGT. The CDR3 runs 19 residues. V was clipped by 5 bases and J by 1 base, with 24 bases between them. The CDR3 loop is CASSTNYRDSRGSNQPQHF. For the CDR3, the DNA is TGTGCCAGCAGTACAAACTACCGGGACTCACGGGGGAGCAATCAGCCCCAGCATTTT.

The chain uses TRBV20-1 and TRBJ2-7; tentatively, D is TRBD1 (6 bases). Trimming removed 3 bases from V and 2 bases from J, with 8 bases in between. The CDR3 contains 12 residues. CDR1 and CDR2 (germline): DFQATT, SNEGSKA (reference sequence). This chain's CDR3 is CSARTGTYEQYV. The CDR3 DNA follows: TGCAGTGCTAGGACAGGAACCTACGAGCAGTACGTC.

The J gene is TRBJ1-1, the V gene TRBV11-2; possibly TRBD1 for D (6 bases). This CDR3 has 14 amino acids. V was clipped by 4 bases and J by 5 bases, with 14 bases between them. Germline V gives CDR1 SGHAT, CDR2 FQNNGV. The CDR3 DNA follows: TGTGCCAGCAGCTCCCCTAGGGGGGGGACTGAAGCTTTCTTT. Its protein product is CASSSPRGGTEAFF. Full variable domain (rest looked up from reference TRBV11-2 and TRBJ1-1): EAGVAQSPRYKIIEKRQSVAFWCNPISGHATLYWYQQILGQGPKLLIQFQNNGVVDDSQLPKDRFSAERLKGVDSTLKIQPAKLEDSAVYLCASSSPRGGTEAFFGQGTRLTVV.